The 11 T cell receptor beta chains reported below all come from one sample, sequenced in a study of shared clonotypes between healthy human individuals. Repertoires were generated with immunoSEQ multiplex PCR, while TCRdb's copy carries only in-frame clones and drops some. The data hold more than 2,000,000 clones, with 80% to 95% observed a single time. Sample: naive CD4+ T cells from PBMCs. Described subset: CD45RA+ positively selected. These receptors originate from a man between 18 and 35 years old in good health. Some clones in this sample may be carry-over from other donors' samples.

About this clone itself: In the same sample, other DNA sequences code for this CDR3. The rearrangement joins TRBV9 to TRBJ2-3; D is perhaps TRBD1 or TRBD2 (5 bases each). Germline loops: CDR1 SGDLS, CDR2 YYNGEE. This CDR3 has 16 residues. Between the trimmed V and J ends, which lost 0 bases and 0 bases, there was a span of 11 bases. In DNA form, the CDR3 reads TGTGCCAGCAGCGTAGTTGGGGACCCCAGCACAGATACGCAGTATTTT. Its translation is CASSVVGDPSTDTQYF.

The CDR3 DNA is TGTGCCAGCAGTTCCCGGATAAGCTATGGCTACACCTTC. It encodes CASSSRISYGYTF. The chain has TRBV27 and TRBJ1-2; D call uncertain. Per germline, CDR1 MNHEY and CDR2 SMNVEV (reference sequence). Trimming stripped 4 bases from V and 4 bases from J, with 10 bases between. CDR3 length: 13 residues.

This chain links TRBV5-4 with TRBJ1-3, with 9 bases matching TRBD1. Unmatched junction bases numbered 9, after V lost 6 bases and J lost 8 bases. CDR1 is SGHNT, CDR2 YYREEE, per germline (reference sequence). The CDR3 runs to 14 residues. The CDR3 DNA reads TGTGCCAGCAAGATACAGGGGGCGCCTGACACCATATATTTT. Encoded protein: CASKIQGAPDTIYF.

The chain is built from TRBV7-2 and TRBJ2-3; D may be TRBD1 (6 bases). Germline V gives CDR1 SGHTA, CDR2 FQGNSA. The CDR3 consists of 17 residues. V was trimmed by 1 base and J by 1 base, leaving 15 bases between them. CDR3 nucleotides: TGTGCCAGCAGCTTAGTCCTGACCAGGGGTGGCACAGATACGCAGTATTTT. Protein sequence: CASSLVLTRGGTDTQYF. Full variable domain (outside the CDR3, taken from reference TRBV7-2 and TRBJ2-3): GAGVSQSPSNKVTEKGKDVELRCDPISGHTALYWYRQSLGQGLEFLIYFQGNSAPDKSGLPSDRFSAERTGGSVSTLTIQRTQQEDSAVYLCASSLVLTRGGTDTQYFGPGTRLTVL.

This chain joins TRBV7-2 and TRBJ1-5; 10 nucleotides align to TRBD1. Looked up from germline, CDR1 is SGHTA and CDR2 is FQGNSA. V trimming: 1 base; J trimming: 0 bases; junction bases outside the gene matches: 0. The CDR3 contains 16 residues. DNA of the CDR3: TGTGCCAGCAGCTTAGGGACAGGGGGTAGCAATCAGCCCCAGCATTTT. It is translated as CASSLGTGGSNQPQHF.

The chain joins TRBV5-4 to TRBJ2-7; 8 nucleotides match TRBD2. Germline lookup yields CDR1 SGHNT and CDR2 YYREEE (reference sequence). The CDR3 length is 16 residues. Trimming cost V 4 bases and J 4 bases; bases outside gene matches: 13. CDR3 sequence reads: CASSPSETSGLYEQYF. The CDR3, as DNA: TGTGCCAGCAGCCCGTCGGAAACTAGCGGACTATACGAGCAGTACTTC.

This clone was picked up one time. The V and J genes are TRBV19 and TRBJ1-3; D remains unclear. The CDR3 sequence is 17 residues long. Germline values: CDR1 LNHDA, CDR2 SQIVND (reference sequence). V lost 0 bases and J lost 0, with 12 bases in between. The CDR3 coding sequence is TGTGCCAGTAGTATAGACACCAGCCGTCGCTCTGGAAACACCATATATTTT. As protein: CASSIDTSRRSGNTIYF.

This clone was recorded only once. The rearrangement joins TRBV2 to TRBJ2-3, with TRBD1 identical over 9 bases. CDR1 and CDR2 (germline): SNHLY, FYNNEI. Trimming cost V 2 bases and J 4 bases; bases outside gene matches: 7. The CDR3 sequence is 16 residues long. The chain's CDR3 is CASSEHGTGKSDTQYF. DNA for the CDR3: TGTGCCAGCAGTGAACACGGGACAGGGAAATCAGATACGCAGTATTTT.

This chain connects TRBV28 to TRBJ1-2; no firm D call. CDR1 and CDR2 (germline): MDHEN, SYDVKM. The CDR3 totals 13 residues. The ends were cut back, 5 bases at V and 5 bases at J, with 12 bases in the middle. As DNA, the CDR3 is TGTGCCAGCAGTCCCCAAATACAGTATGGCTACACCTTC. Its translation is CASSPQIQYGYTF.

This chain connects TRBV29-1 to TRBJ1-2, with D tentatively TRBD1 (6 bases). The germline gives CDR1 SQVTM, CDR2 ANQGSEA. Trimming removed 6 bases from V and 1 base from J, with 18 bases in between. The CDR3 consists of 15 residues. The CDR3 is CSVLRGADGNYGYTF. CDR3 in DNA: TGCAGCGTCCTTCGGGGGGCGGACGGTAACTATGGCTACACCTTC.

The chain employs TRBV13 and TRBJ2-5, with 7 positions matching TRBD1. V gave up 2 bases and J gave up 4 bases; unmatched junction bases: 4. The CDR3 sequence is 14 residues long. From germline, CDR1 is PRHDT and CDR2 FYEKMQ (reference sequence). CDR3 coding DNA: TGTGCCAGCAGCTTAAGACAGGGTGGAGAGACCCAGTACTTC. This gives the protein CASSLRQGGETQYF. Based on the CDR3 plus reference TRBV13 and TRBJ2-5, the full variable domain is AAGVIQSPRHLIKEKRETATLKCYPIPRHDTVYWYQQGPGQDPQFLISFYEKMQSDKGSIPDRFSAQQFSDYHSELNMSSLELGDSALYFCASSLRQGGETQYFGPGTRLLVL.